These 10 T cell receptor beta chains came from one sample sequenced in a study of control samples from healthy donors and cancer patients. Clones were read by immunoSEQ multiplex PCR, and TCRdb kept only the in-frame ones, dropping some. The sample lists more than 95,000 clones, about four fifths seen once, with about 12% in the top ten. The sequenced sample consisted of blood. The receptors were gathered from a woman aged 45-65 years in good health.

In nucleotides, the CDR3 is TGCGCCAGCAGCTTAAGGCTAAGTGGCACCGGGGAGCTGTTTTTT. Protein product: CASSLRLSGTGELFF. The rearrangement joins TRBV5-1 to TRBJ2-2; the D is unclear. V lost 2 bases and J 4 bases, leaving 12 bases between the germline ends. The CDR3 contains 15 residues. Germline V lookup: CDR1 SGHRS, CDR2 YFSETQ. Supplemented by reference TRBV5-1 and TRBJ2-2, the full variable domain reads KAGVTQTPRYLIKTRGQQVTLSCSPISGHRSVSWYQQTPGQGLQFLFEYFSETQRNKGNFPGRFSGRQFSNSRSEMNVSTLELGDSALYLCASSLRLSGTGELFFGEGSRLTVL.

The chain uses TRBV2 and TRBJ1-5; tentatively, D is TRBD1 (5 bases). With 6 bases removed from V and 1 base from J, the gap between germline ends came to 13 bases. The CDR3 runs 15 residues. Germline V CDR1 and CDR2: SNHLY, FYNNEI. CDR3 residues: CASSPGYRSNQPQHF. Here the CDR3 DNA reads TGTGCCAGCAGCCCAGGTTACAGGAGCAATCAGCCCCAGCATTTT.

The CDR3 protein is CASSYSDINYGYTF. CDR3 nucleotides: TGTGCCAGCAGTTACTCGGACATTAACTATGGCTACACCTTC. J is TRBJ1-2 and V is TRBV6-6; D possibly corresponds to TRBD1 (5 bases). The germline CDR1 and CDR2 sequences are MNHNY and SVGAGI (reference sequence). V dropped 0 bases and J dropped 1 base, with 6 bases sitting between them. The length of the CDR3 is 14 residues.

The chain carries TRBV21-1 and TRBJ2-5; the D segment call TRBD1 is taken from the table without a DNA check. TRBV21-1 is reported as a pseudogene. The CDR3 runs to 14 residues. The CDR3, as DNA: TGTGCCAGCAGCCCGGGACAGGGGGGAGAGACCCAGTACTTC. Translating gives CASSPGQGGETQYF.

This chain links TRBV18 with TRBJ1-5; tentatively, D is TRBD1 (6 bases). The CDR3 is 14 amino acids. Germline-derived CDR1 and CDR2 are KGHSH and LQKENI. With 2 bases removed from V and 5 bases from J, the gap between germline ends came to 10 bases. CDR3 bases: TGTGCCAGCTCACCAGTCGCAGGGGATCAGCCCCAGCATTTT. Protein sequence: CASSPVAGDQPQHF.

The V gene is TRBV3-1 (or the pseudogene TRBV3-2), the J gene TRBJ1-6; D unresolved. V lost 3 bases and J 7 bases, leaving 7 bases between the germline ends. The CDR3 consists of 13 residues. Germline V gene lookup returns CDR1 LGHDT and CDR2 YNNKEL (reference sequence). The CDR3 nucleotides are TGTGCCAGCAGCCAGGGGAGCAATTCACCCCTCCACTTT. The encoded protein is CASSQGSNSPLHF.

The rearrangement links TRBV19 to TRBJ2-1; 10 bases fit TRBD1. The CDR3 runs to 16 residues. V was clipped by 5 bases and J by 0 bases; unmatched bases: 4. Germline CDR1 LNHDA, CDR2 SQIVND (reference sequence). CDR3 coding DNA: TGTGCCAGTAGTCTGAGGACAGGGGGCTCCTACAATGAGCAGTTCTTC. Translated: CASSLRTGGSYNEQFF.

Here the CDR3 DNA reads TGTGCCAGCAGGATAGTCAGGGGCATGAACACTGAAGCTTTCTTT. This codes for CASRIVRGMNTEAFF. The chain carries TRBV27 and TRBJ1-1, with D maybe TRBD1 (6 bases). The germline gives CDR1 MNHEY, CDR2 SMNVEV (reference sequence). The CDR3 has 15 amino acids. Trimming removed 6 bases at V and 0 bases at J, with 14 bases between.

This clone occurred a few times. V is TRBV27 and J is TRBJ1-5; 8 bases align to TRBD1. Losses at the gene ends were 0 bases for V and 6 bases for J; bases not matched to a gene: 4. The CDR3 consists of 15 residues. Germline V gene sequence: CDR1 MNHEY, CDR2 SMNVEV (reference sequence). The CDR3 nucleotides read TGTGCCAGCAGTTTATCCCAGGGGGCTTTTCAGCCCCAGCATTTT. Translated, it gives CASSLSQGAFQPQHF.

The rearrangement uses TRBV5-8 and TRBJ1-1, with unresolved D. From germline, CDR1 is SGHTS and CDR2 YDEGEE. The CDR3 has 14 residues. Trimming took off 4 bases at V and 4 bases at J, with 14 bases between the two ends. In DNA form, the CDR3 reads TGTGCCAGCAGCCGACGGCTGGGTGGCACTGAAGCTTTCTTT. This sequence encodes CASSRRLGGTEAFF. Drawing the rest from reference TRBV5-8 and TRBJ1-1, the complete variable domain is EAGVTQSPTHLIKTRGQQATLRCSPISGHTSVYWYQQALGLGLQFLLWYDEGEERNRGNFPPRFSGRQFPNYSSELNVNALELEDSALYLCASSRRLGGTEAFFGQGTRLTVV.